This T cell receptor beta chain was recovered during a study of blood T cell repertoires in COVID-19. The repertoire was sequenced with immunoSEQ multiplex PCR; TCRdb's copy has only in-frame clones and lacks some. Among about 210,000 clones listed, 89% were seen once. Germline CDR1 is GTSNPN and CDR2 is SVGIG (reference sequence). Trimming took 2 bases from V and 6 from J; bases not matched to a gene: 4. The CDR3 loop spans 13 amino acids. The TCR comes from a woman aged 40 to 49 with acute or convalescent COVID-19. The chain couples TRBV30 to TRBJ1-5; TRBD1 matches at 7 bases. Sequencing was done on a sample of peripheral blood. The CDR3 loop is CAWSKQGSQPQHF. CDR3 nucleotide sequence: TGTGCCTGGAGTAAACAGGGGAGTCAGCCCCAGCATTTT.